Shown below are 27 T cell receptor beta chains from a single sample sequenced in a study of early T cells in non-severe SARS-CoV-2 infection. One entry per CDR3 protein, called by TCRdb with MiXCR from the 5' RACE reads. The sample lists about 90,000 distinct CDR3 sequences, 9.5% to 15% occurring once. The sequenced sample was whole blood, obtained at baseline. The receptor set was obtained from an adult who was a healthcare worker with PCR-confirmed SARS-CoV-2 infection or an uninfected control (not recorded which).

This clonotype appeared many times. The chain couples TRBV5-5 to TRBJ2-1; D gene unclear. The ends were cut back, 0 bases at V and 9 bases at J, with 10 bases in the middle. Germline CDR1 is SGHKS and CDR2 is YYEKEE (reference sequence). The CDR3 runs to 13 residues. The CDR3 DNA follows: TGTGCCAGCAGCTTGGAGCCCCTGGGTGAGCAGTTCTTC. The encoded protein is CASSLEPLGEQFF.

The chain couples TRBV5-4 to TRBJ1-2, with 9 nucleotides matching TRBD1. Trimming took 3 bases from V and 4 from J; bases not matched to a gene: 4. CDR3 length: 14 amino acids. CDR1 and CDR2 from the germline V gene are SGHNT and YYREEE (reference sequence). For the CDR3, the DNA is TGTGCCAGCAGCTCGGGACAGGGTTCCTATGGCTACACCTTC. It translates to CASSSGQGSYGYTF.

This clonotype has ten or more counts. The chain uses TRBV29-1 and TRBJ1-1, with D uncertain. With 8 bases removed from V and 1 base from J, the gap between germline ends came to 5 bases. The germline V gene has CDR1 SQVTM and CDR2 ANQGSEA. This CDR3 spans 10 amino acids. CDR3 amino acids: CSYKNTEAFF. CDR3 nucleotides: TGCAGCTATAAGAACACTGAAGCTTTCTTT.

The chain uses TRBV6-6 and TRBJ2-1; 8 nucleotides agree with TRBD1. The CDR3 loop spans 13 amino acids. Germline V lookup: CDR1 MNHNY, CDR2 SVGAGI (reference sequence). V was pared by 9 bases and J by 0 bases, with 1 base of the junction left unmatched. The CDR3: CASTGGSYNEQFF. The CDR3 DNA follows: TGTGCCAGTACAGGGGGCTCCTACAATGAGCAGTTCTTC.

This sequence joins TRBV12-3 or TRBV12-4 and TRBJ1-2; a weak D match, TRBD1 (6 bases). Trimming pared 0 bases from V and 5 bases from J, leaving 10 bases between. The CDR3 sequence is 14 residues long. The CDR3 bases are TGTGCCAGCAGTTTAGCAGGGGGGCCATATGGCTACACCTTC. This translates into CASSLAGGPYGYTF.

This chain links TRBV20-1 with TRBJ1-5, with D perhaps TRBD1 (5 bases). Trimming took 3 bases from V and 7 from J, leaving 13 bases between them. This CDR3 has 13 amino acids. CDR1 DFQATT and CDR2 SNEGSKA come from the germline V gene (reference sequence). The CDR3 sequence: CSASLEGLQPQHF. CDR3 in DNA: TGCAGTGCTAGTTTGGAGGGGCTGCAGCCCCAGCATTTT.

This sequence joins TRBV15 and TRBJ2-3; 9 nucleotides line up with TRBD1. The germline V gene encodes CDR1 LNHNV and CDR2 YYDKDF (reference sequence). The V and J ends lost 2 bases and 2 bases, in that order; junction bases with no gene match: 17. The CDR3 loop spans 20 amino acids. The CDR3 reads CATSRPRANRGQGVTDTQYF. CDR3 nucleotide sequence: TGTGCCACCAGCAGACCCCGGGCTAACAGGGGGCAAGGAGTCACAGATACGCAGTATTTT.

The CDR3 nucleotides read TGTGCCAGCATCCAGGGGGATGTGATGAGTTCACCCCTCCACTTT. Translated, it gives CASIQGDVMSSPLHF. This chain links TRBV6-1 with TRBJ1-6; 7 bases match TRBD1. The CDR3 has 15 amino acids. The trim removed 7 bases at V and 9 bases at J, leaving 12 bases unmatched. Per the germline V gene, CDR1 is MNHNS and CDR2 is SASEGT.

Note on this clonotype: This may be a read error, as it is one base from a much larger clone. This chain's CDR3 is CASSPPASTPEQFF. The CDR3 DNA reads TGTGCCAGCAGCCCACCGGCCTCGACCCCAGAGCAGTTCTTC. The genes are TRBV5-5 and TRBJ2-1; D gene uncertain. Germline-derived CDR1 and CDR2 are SGHKS and YYEKEE (reference sequence). With 4 bases removed from V and 10 bases from J, the gap between germline ends came to 18 bases. The CDR3 length is 14 residues.

This clonotype has ten or more counts. This rearrangement joins TRBV11-2 to TRBJ2-7; D gene uncertain. Deletions cut 2 bases from V and 3 bases from J, with 17 bases between. Germline assignment: CDR1 SGHAT and CDR2 FQNNGV. The CDR3 is 16 residues long. The chain's CDR3 is CASSLLSSGLGYEQYF. CDR3 bases: TGTGCCAGCAGCTTATTGAGCTCAGGTTTGGGCTACGAGCAGTACTTC.

This clonotype was detected a few times. The chain employs TRBV7-6 and TRBJ2-5; 12 bases fit TRBD2. This CDR3 contains 18 residues. Losses at the gene ends were 1 base for V and 2 bases for J; bases not matched to a gene: 8. CDR1 is SGHVS, CDR2 FNYEAQ, per germline. The CDR3 DNA is TGTGCCAGCAGCTTAGTAAGAGCCGGGACTAGCGGGCAAGAGACCCAGTACTTC. This translates into CASSLVRAGTSGQETQYF.

The CDR3 DNA reads TGTGCCAGCAGGCACAGGGGCCTGCGGAGCACAGATACGCAGTATTTT. It encodes CASRHRGLRSTDTQYF. The J gene is TRBJ2-3, the V gene TRBV6-6; TRBD1 agrees at 7 bases. There are 16 residues in the CDR3. Per the germline V gene, CDR1 is MNHNY and CDR2 is SVGAGI (reference sequence). After removal of 6 bases from V and 0 bases from J, the junction contained 9 bases not matched to a gene.

This clonotype has just a few counts. The rearrangement joins TRBV27 to TRBJ2-7, with 7 nucleotides matching TRBD1. CDR1 is MNHEY and CDR2 is SMNVEV in the germline V gene (reference sequence). CDR3 length: 15 residues. After removal of 6 bases from V and 2 bases from J, the junction contained 10 bases not matched to a gene. Written as DNA, the CDR3 is TGTGCCAGCAGGATGGACGGGACAGTGACCTACGAGCAGTACTTC. Amino acid sequence: CASRMDGTVTYEQYF.

V is TRBV12-3 or TRBV12-4 and J is TRBJ1-6; tentatively, D is TRBD1 (6 bases). The CDR3 contains 14 residues. V was shortened by 5 bases and J by 9 bases, with 14 bases between the two germline ends. The CDR3 loop reads CASSPQQGGSPLHF. CDR3 coding DNA: TGTGCCAGCAGTCCTCAGCAAGGGGGTTCACCCCTCCACTTT.

This clonotype came up a few times. This rearrangement joins TRBV5-1 to TRBJ2-7, with 10 bases lining up with TRBD1. There are 14 residues in the CDR3. Germline V gene lookup returns CDR1 SGHRS and CDR2 YFSETQ. Trimming removed 4 bases from V and 2 bases from J; junction bases left unmatched: 3. CDR3 protein: CASSAGTGAYEQYF. DNA of the CDR3: TGCGCCAGCAGCGCCGGGACAGGGGCCTACGAGCAGTACTTC.

This sequence joins TRBV12-3 or TRBV12-4 and TRBJ2-7; 10 positions agree with TRBD2. This CDR3 comprises 15 residues. The V segment lost 5 bases and the J segment 0 bases; nucleotides outside the gene matches: 4. CDR3 sequence: CASSPLAGSSYEQYF. The DNA for the CDR3 is TGTGCCAGCAGTCCACTAGCGGGGAGCTCCTACGAGCAGTACTTC.

The V and J genes are TRBV29-1 and TRBJ2-4; a weak D match, TRBD1 (6 bases). CDR1 and CDR2 from the germline V gene are SQVTM and ANQGSEA. CDR3 length: 13 amino acids. The ends were cut back, 6 bases at V and 5 bases at J, with 14 bases in the middle. Here the CDR3 DNA reads TGCAGCGTGGGGGCCTCAAGCGAAAACATTCAGTACTTC. This gives the protein CSVGASSENIQYF.

Ten or more counts support this clonotype. The chain joins TRBV2 to TRBJ2-3; D may be TRBD2 (6 bases). The germline V and J ends were trimmed by 11 bases and 6 bases, with 18 bases remaining between them. Germline V gives CDR1 SNHLY, CDR2 FYNNEI. This CDR3 is 13 amino acids long. The DNA for the CDR3 is TGTGCCGTCCCTTCGGGGGTCCGGGATACGCAGTATTTT. Its protein product is CAVPSGVRDTQYF.

The rearrangement uses TRBV11-3 and TRBJ2-2, with TRBD2 as a possible D gene (6 bases). The V gene lost 5 bases and the J gene lost 0 bases, with 16 bases spanning the gap. The CDR3 is made up of 17 amino acids. Germline-derived CDR1 and CDR2 are SGHNT and YENEEA. In DNA, the CDR3 is TGTGCCAGCAGCCAAGCCCTCGCGGGGTCGAACACCGGGGAGCTGTTTTTT. Its protein product is CASSQALAGSNTGELFF.

At least ten counts were recorded for this clonotype. The CDR3 spells CASSPRGGRWYNEQFF. CDR3 nucleotides: TGTGCCAGCAGCCCTCGTGGGGGCAGGTGGTACAATGAGCAGTTCTTC. The J gene is TRBJ2-1, the V gene TRBV11-1; a weak D match, TRBD1 (6 bases). Trimming took off 5 bases at V and 4 bases at J, with 18 bases between the two ends. This CDR3 spans 16 amino acids. The germline gives CDR1 SGHAT, CDR2 FQDESV (reference sequence).

This clonotype showed up many times. The rearrangement uses TRBV20-1 and TRBJ1-5; no reliable D call. The germline gives CDR1 DFQATT, CDR2 SNEGSKA (reference sequence). V was cut by 1 base and J by 4 bases, with 8 bases left in between. This CDR3 is built from 13 residues. Here the CDR3 reads CSARARVNQPQHF. The CDR3 DNA sequence: TGCAGTGCTAGAGCGAGGGTAAATCAGCCCCAGCATTTT.

The sample holds many counts of this clonotype. The chain uses TRBV11-2 and TRBJ2-7; no clear D gene. Germline CDR1 is SGHAT and CDR2 is FQNNGV. CDR3 length: 11 residues. Between the trimmed V and J ends, which lost 6 bases and 2 bases, there was a span of 5 bases. Here the CDR3 reads CASSTTYEQYF. CDR3 sequence (DNA): TGTGCCAGCAGTACAACCTACGAGCAGTACTTC.

The V call is TRBV20-1, the J call TRBJ2-3; TRBD2 aligns across 10 bases. CDR1 and CDR2 from the germline V gene are DFQATT and SNEGSKA (reference sequence). The CDR3 totals 15 residues. The junction had 5 bases not matched to a gene; V was cut back by 3 bases and J by 2 bases. CDR3 sequence (DNA): TGCAGTGCTAGTTACCTAGCGGGGGACACAGATACGCAGTATTTT. Protein: CSASYLAGDTDTQYF.

CDR3 amino acids: CASSLGGTQETQYF. CDR3 bases: TGCGCCAGCAGCTTGGGGGGTACCCAAGAGACCCAGTACTTC. The V and J genes are TRBV5-1 and TRBJ2-5; D not resolved. The V and J ends lost 0 bases and 1 base respectively, with 7 bases between them. This CDR3 has 14 amino acids. CDR1 SGHRS and CDR2 YFSETQ come from the germline V gene. Together with reference TRBV5-1 and TRBJ2-5, the CDR3 gives the full variable domain: KAGVTQTPRYLIKTRGQQVTLSCSPISGHRSVSWYQQTPGQGLQFLFEYFSETQRNKGNFPGRFSGRQFSNSRSEMNVSTLELGDSALYLCASSLGGTQETQYFGPGTRLLVL.

V is TRBV20-1 and J is TRBJ1-1, with TRBD1 as a possible D gene (5 bases). V dropped 6 bases and J dropped 3 bases, with 11 bases sitting between them. Germline V CDR1 and CDR2: DFQATT, SNEGSKA (reference sequence). This CDR3 comprises 12 residues. Written as DNA, the CDR3 is TGCAGTGCCACCGCCAGGGACACTGAAGCTTTCTTT. As protein: CSATARDTEAFF.

Only a few counts were recorded for this clonotype. The CDR3 coding sequence is TGTGCCAGTAGCCACCGGGACAGAACCACAGATACGCAGTATTTT. Encoded protein: CASSHRDRTTDTQYF. The genes are TRBV19 and TRBJ2-3; 7 nucleotides align to TRBD1. This CDR3 contains 15 residues. Germline V CDR1 and CDR2: LNHDA, SQIVND (reference sequence). Trimming removed 6 bases from V and 2 bases from J; junction bases left unmatched: 8. Using reference TRBV19 and TRBJ2-3 for the parts outside the CDR3, the full variable domain is DGGITQSPKYLFRKEGQNVTLSCEQNLNHDAMYWYRQDPGQGLRLIYYSQIVNDFQKGDIAEGYSVSREKKESFPLTVTSAQKNPTAFYLCASSHRDRTTDTQYFGPGTRLTVL.

This chain joins TRBV12-3 or TRBV12-4 and TRBJ1-3, with D unclear. V lost 5 bases and J lost 4, with 9 bases in between. The CDR3 length is 13 residues. The chain's CDR3 is CASSGLEGNTIYF. The CDR3 nucleotides are TGTGCCAGCAGTGGTCTGGAGGGAAACACCATATATTTT.